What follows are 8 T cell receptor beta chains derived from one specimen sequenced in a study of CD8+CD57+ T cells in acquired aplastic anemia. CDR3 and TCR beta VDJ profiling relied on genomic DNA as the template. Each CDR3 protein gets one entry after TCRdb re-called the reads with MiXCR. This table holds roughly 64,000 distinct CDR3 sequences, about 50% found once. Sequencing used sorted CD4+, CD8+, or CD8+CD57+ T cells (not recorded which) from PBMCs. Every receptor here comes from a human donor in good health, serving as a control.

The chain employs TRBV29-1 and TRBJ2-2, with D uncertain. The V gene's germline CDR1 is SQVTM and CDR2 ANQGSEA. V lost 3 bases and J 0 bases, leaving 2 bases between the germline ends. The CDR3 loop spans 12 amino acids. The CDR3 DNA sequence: TGCAGCGTTGAGTCGAACACCGGGGAGCTGTTTTTT. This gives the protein CSVESNTGELFF.

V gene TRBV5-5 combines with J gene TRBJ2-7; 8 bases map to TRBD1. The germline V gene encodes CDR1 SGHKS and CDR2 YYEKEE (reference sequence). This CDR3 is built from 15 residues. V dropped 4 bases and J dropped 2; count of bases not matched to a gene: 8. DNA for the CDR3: TGTGCCAGCAGCCCAGGGACGGGACAGGCCTACGAGCAGTACTTC. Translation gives CASSPGTGQAYEQYF.

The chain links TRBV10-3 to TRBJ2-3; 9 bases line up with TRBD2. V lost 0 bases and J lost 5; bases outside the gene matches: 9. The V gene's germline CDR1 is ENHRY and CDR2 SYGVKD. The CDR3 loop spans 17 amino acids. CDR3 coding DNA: TGTGCCATCAGTGAGTCGAACAGCGGGGGGTCTCGAGATACGCAGTATTTT. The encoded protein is CAISESNSGGSRDTQYF.

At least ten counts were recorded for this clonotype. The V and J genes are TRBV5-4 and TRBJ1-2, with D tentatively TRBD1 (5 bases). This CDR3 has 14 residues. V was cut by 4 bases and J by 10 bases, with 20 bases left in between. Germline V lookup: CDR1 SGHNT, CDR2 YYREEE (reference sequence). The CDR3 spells CASSPDLGVTSYTF. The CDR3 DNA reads TGTGCCAGCAGCCCCGACTTGGGGGTCACATCCTACACCTTC.

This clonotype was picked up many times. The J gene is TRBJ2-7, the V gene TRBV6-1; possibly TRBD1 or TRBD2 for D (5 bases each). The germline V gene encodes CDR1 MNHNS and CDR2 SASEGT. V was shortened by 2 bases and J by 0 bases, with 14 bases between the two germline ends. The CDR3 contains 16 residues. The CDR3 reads CASSETFPGPSYEQYF. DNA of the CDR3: TGTGCCAGCAGTGAAACCTTTCCGGGGCCCTCCTACGAGCAGTACTTC.

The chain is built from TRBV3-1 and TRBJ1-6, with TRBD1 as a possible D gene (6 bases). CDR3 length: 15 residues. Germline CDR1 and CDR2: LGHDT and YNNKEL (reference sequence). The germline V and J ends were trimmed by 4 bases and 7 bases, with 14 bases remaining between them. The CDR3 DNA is TGTGCCAGCAGCCGAAGCGACAGGTTCAATTCACCCCTCCACTTT. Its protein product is CASSRSDRFNSPLHF.

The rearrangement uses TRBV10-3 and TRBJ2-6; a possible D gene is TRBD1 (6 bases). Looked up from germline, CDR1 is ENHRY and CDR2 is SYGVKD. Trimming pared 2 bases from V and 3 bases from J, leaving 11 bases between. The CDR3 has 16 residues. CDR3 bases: TGTGCCATCAGTGAGCGGCAGGGGTTTGGGGCCAACGTCCTGACTTTC. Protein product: CAISERQGFGANVLTF.

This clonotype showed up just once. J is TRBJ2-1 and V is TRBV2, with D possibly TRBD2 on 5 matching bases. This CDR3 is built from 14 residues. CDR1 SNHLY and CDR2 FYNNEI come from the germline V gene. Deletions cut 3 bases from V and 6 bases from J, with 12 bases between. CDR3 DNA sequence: TGTGCCAGCAGTGACATGGACTCTGGCAATGAGCAGTTCTTC. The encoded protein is CASSDMDSGNEQFF.